The TCR beta chain under discussion was sequenced for a study of blood T cell repertoires in COVID-19. Study details: Acute and convalescent COVID-19 specimens originated in the United States, Italy and Spain. The analysed material was cDNA or gDNA that came from T cells, B-cell-depleted T cells, or PBMCs.

V was trimmed by 0 bases and J by 0 bases, leaving 10 bases between them. CDR1 is SGHDT and CDR2 is YYEEEE in the germline V gene. This CDR3 is 17 amino acids long. Generated by immunoSEQ multiplex PCR, the TCRdb table keeps only in-frame clones and is missing some. The repertoire holds hundreds of thousands of clones, with 85% to 90% as singletons. The sequence was collected from a woman in her seventies with COVID-19, enrolled during active disease. The material sequenced was peripheral blood. This chain connects TRBV5-6 to TRBJ1-6; D is unclear. CDR3 in amino acids: CASSLDVSSSYNSPLHF. Written as DNA, the CDR3 is TGTGCCAGCAGCTTGGATGTCAGTTCCTCCTATAATTCACCCCTCCACTTT.